This T cell receptor (beta chain) was recorded in a study of regulatory T cells in long-lasting Graves disease. CDR1 SEHNR and CDR2 FQNEAQ come from the germline V gene (reference sequence). Trimming cost V 0 bases and J 6 bases, with 9 bases left between them. The CDR3 length is 15 residues. Arm-PCR with iRepertoire HTBI primers amplified the CDR3 regions for these TCR beta libraries. MiXCR was run by TCRdb on the multiplex PCR reads, yielding one entry per CDR3 protein. The repertoire holds 250,000 or so distinct CDR3 sequences, with roughly 18% as singletons. This clonotype showed up many times. As to time point: newly diagnosed GD, antithyroid drugs for less than 3 months. PBMCs provided the RNA from which the TCR library was made. These data also featured in a second study, about T cells in Graves' hyperthyroidism and ophthalmopathy. That source notes: Clinical symptoms, serum thyroxine and TRAb, thyroid ultrasound and orbital computed tomography together formed the diagnostic basis. Researchers ran a first-round RT-PCR on the TCR CDR3 using the HTBI primer set. Blood held most thyroid clonotypes expanded above 0.001 frequency.

Sequenced material: peripheral blood mononuclear cells (PBMCs), taken at new diagnosis, from a patient treated with antithyroid drugs. This sequence joins TRBV7-9 and TRBJ1-6; D is perhaps TRBD1 (5 bases). This receptor was obtained from a woman in her 30s with Graves disease. The DNA for the CDR3 is TGTGCCAGCAGCTTAGCGCCCAGGGTTAATTCACCCCTCCACTTT. This gives the protein CASSLAPRVNSPLHF. Full variable domain (missing parts from reference TRBV7-9 and TRBJ1-6): DTGVSQNPRHKITKRGQNVTFRCDPISEHNRLYWYRQTLGQGPEFLTYFQNEAQLEKSRLLSDRFSAERPKGSFSTLEIQRTEQGDSAMYLCASSLAPRVNSPLHFGNGTRLTVT.